A selection of T cell receptor beta chains follows, all from one sample in a study of blood T cell repertoires in COVID-19. The method was immunoSEQ multiplex PCR; TCRdb's version includes in-frame clones alone and lacks a portion of them. The sample lists about 360,000 clones, approximately 86% occurring once. Sequencing was done on a sample of peripheral blood. These receptor sequences come from a woman between 55 and 75 years old with COVID-19, enrolled during active disease. Each CDR3 is given with its conserved first and last residue.

j_gene	v_gene	CDR3aa
TRBJ1-1	TRBV19	CASSIEGRATEAFF
TRBJ1-1	TRBV5-5	CASSFYQGTNTEAFF
TRBJ1-2	TRBV18	CASSPQPGDNYGYTF
TRBJ2-5	TRBV6-5	CASSYSTSGGAGTQYF
TRBJ2-7	TRBV30	CAWSHMNEQYF
TRBJ2-2	TRBV3-1/TRBV3-2	CASSQGWQGANTGELFF
TRBJ1-1	TRBV6-2/TRBV6-3	CASSYAPDRGFMNTEAFF
TRBJ2-1	TRBV12-3/TRBV12-4	CASSRSYNNEQFF
TRBJ2-7	TRBV18	CASSPTGYEQYF
TRBJ1-2	TRBV7-8	CASSVPGQPYYGYTF
TRBJ1-1	TRBV11-3	CASSSRQAGQGNTEAFF
TRBJ1-2	TRBV3-1/TRBV3-2	CASSLTGEGRGYTF
TRBJ2-1	TRBV30	CAWSVHRTAQNEQFF
TRBJ1-2	TRBV5-6	CASSFEDLYYGYTF
TRBJ2-1	TRBV30	CAWSARTGRHYNEQFF
TRBJ2-2	TRBV11-2	CASSFRDRLIGNTGELFF
TRBJ2-2	TRBV9	CASSPRQGTGELFF
TRBJ1-1	TRBV5-4	CASSGQGSHTEAFF
TRBJ1-3	TRBV6-4	CASSFPLRRGQNTIYF
TRBJ2-5	TRBV7-6	CASSLGGGAIETQYF
TRBJ2-7	TRBV5-1	CASSQRPQDNYEQYF
TRBJ1-6	TRBV11-2	CASVDRVGSPLHF